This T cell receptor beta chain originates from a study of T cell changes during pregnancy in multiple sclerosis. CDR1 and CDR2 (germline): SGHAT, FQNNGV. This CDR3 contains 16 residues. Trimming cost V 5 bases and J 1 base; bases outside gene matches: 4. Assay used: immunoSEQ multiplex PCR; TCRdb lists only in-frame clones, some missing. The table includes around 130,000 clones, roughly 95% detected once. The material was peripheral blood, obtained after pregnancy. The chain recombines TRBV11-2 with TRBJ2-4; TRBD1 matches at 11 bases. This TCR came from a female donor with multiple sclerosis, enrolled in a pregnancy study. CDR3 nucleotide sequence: TGTGCCAGCAGCACACGGACAGGGGGCGCCAAAAACATTCAGTACTTC. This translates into CASSTRTGGAKNIQYF.